The rows below give T cell receptor beta chains drawn from one sample of a study of response to subunit inactivated influenza vaccine. In TCRdb, the RT-PCR reads were re-called with MiXCR into one record per CDR3 protein. This sample has roughly 760,000 distinct CDR3 sequences, with 21% found just once. The sample was PBMCs from blood, taken about 5 days after vaccination. These TCRs come from a man aged 50 or older who received an inactivated influenza vaccine. Both conserved end residues are part of each CDR3. The order of the fields is V gene, D gene, J gene, clone size, CDR3 protein, CDR3 DNA. The D gene is left open where the match is weak. Only some rows state a clone size, as once, few, many or a class for expanded clones.

V: TRBV6-1; D: TRBD1; J: TRBJ1-2; size: many; CDR3: CASSRQGAGGYTF; DNA: TGTGCCAGCAGTCGACAGGGGGCAGGTGGCTACACCTTC
V: TRBV20-1; D: TRBD1; J: TRBJ2-7; size: .; CDR3: CSARATGVRQYF; DNA: TGCAGTGCTAGGGCTACAGGGGTAAGGCAGTACTTC
V: TRBV20-1; D: .; J: TRBJ2-3; size: .; CDR3: CSASGSPRSTDTQYF; DNA: TGCAGTGCTAGTGGTTCTCCTAGGAGCACAGATACGCAGTATTTT
V: TRBV4-2; D: TRBD1; J: TRBJ2-3; size: .; CDR3: CASSPRGQVGTDTQYF; DNA: TGTGCCAGCAGCCCCCGAGGACAGGTTGGGACAGATACGCAGTATTTT
V: TRBV5-1; D: .; J: TRBJ2-1; size: many; CDR3: CASSTGQSYNEQFF; DNA: TGCGCCAGCAGCACCGGACAGAGTTACAATGAGCAGTTCTTC
V: TRBV5-5; D: .; J: TRBJ2-3; size: few; CDR3: CASSLLPTDTQYF; DNA: TGTGCCAGCAGCTTGCTCCCAACAGATACGCAGTATTTT
V: TRBV5-1; D: .; J: TRBJ2-3; size: many; CDR3: CASSLSGDTQYF; DNA: TGCGCCAGCAGCTTATCCGGGGATACGCAGTATTTT
V: TRBV28; D: .; J: TRBJ2-5; size: few; CDR3: CASSLGDIQTQYF; DNA: TGTGCCAGCAGTTTAGGGGACATCCAGACCCAGTACTTC
V: TRBV5-6; D: .; J: TRBJ2-7; size: .; CDR3: CASSLALGDEQYF; DNA: TGTGCCAGCAGCTTGGCCCTCGGTGACGAGCAGTACTTC
V: TRBV24-1; D: .; J: TRBJ2-5; size: .; CDR3: CATSDPTAGAQETQYF; DNA: TGTGCCACCAGTGATCCGACCGCAGGGGCACAAGAGACCCAGTACTTC
V: TRBV7-2; D: TRBD2; J: TRBJ2-3; size: few; CDR3: CASRRLAGTQYF; DNA: TGTGCCAGCAGGAGACTAGCTGGTACGCAGTATTTT
V: TRBV29-1; D: .; J: TRBJ1-2; size: few; CDR3: CSVVGGGDGYTF; DNA: TGCAGCGTTGTAGGAGGGGGAGATGGCTACACCTTC
V: TRBV5-1; D: .; J: TRBJ2-1; size: few; CDR3: CASSLAVEGAEQFF; DNA: TGCGCCAGCAGCTTGGCCGTGGAGGGGGCTGAGCAGTTCTTC
V: TRBV6-5; D: .; J: TRBJ1-1; size: few; CDR3: CASSYSPGNTEAFF; DNA: TGTGCCAGCAGTTACTCGCCGGGGAACACTGAAGCTTTCTTT
V: TRBV11-2; D: .; J: TRBJ2-5; size: .; CDR3: CASSLGIAVQETQYF; DNA: TGTGCCAGCAGCTTAGGAATAGCGGTCCAAGAGACCCAGTACTTC
V: TRBV7-6; D: .; J: TRBJ2-4; size: .; CDR3: CASSASWGSLSIQYF; DNA: TGTGCCAGCAGCGCTTCGTGGGGCTCCCTAAGCATTCAGTACTTC
V: TRBV28; D: .; J: TRBJ1-2; size: few; CDR3: CASRVAGSPYGYTF; DNA: TGTGCCAGCAGAGTGGCAGGGTCACCCTATGGCTACACCTTC
V: TRBV7-2; D: .; J: TRBJ1-6; size: .; CDR3: CASSFGGSLHF; DNA: TGTGCCAGCAGCTTCGGAGGGTCCCTCCACTTT
V: TRBV5-6; D: .; J: TRBJ2-5; size: few; CDR3: CASSSPRGGQETQYF; DNA: TGTGCCAGCAGCTCCCCCAGGGGTGGTCAAGAGACCCAGTACTTC
V: TRBV5-6; D: TRBD1; J: TRBJ1-1; size: .; CDR3: CASSSRGTEVNTEAFF; DNA: TGTGCCAGCAGCTCGAGAGGGACAGAGGTGAACACTGAAGCTTTCTTT
V: TRBV2; D: .; J: TRBJ2-3; size: few; CDR3: CASSEDPDTQYF; DNA: TGTGCCAGCAGTGAGGACCCCGATACGCAGTATTTT
V: TRBV7-8; D: .; J: TRBJ1-6; size: .; CDR3: CASSLAGSASPLHF; DNA: TGTGCCAGCAGCTTAGCAGGGTCGGCTTCACCCCTCCACTTT
V: TRBV6-5; D: .; J: TRBJ2-7; size: .; CDR3: CASSTGTQQYF; DNA: TGTGCCAGCAGTACTGGGACGCAGCAGTACTTC
V: TRBV7-8; D: TRBD2; J: TRBJ2-1; size: few; CDR3: CASSSHPDILAGGLYNEQFF; DNA: TGTGCCAGCAGCTCCCACCCCGATATTCTAGCGGGGGGGCTCTACAATGAGCAGTTCTTC
V: TRBV7-8; D: TRBD2; J: TRBJ2-1; size: many; CDR3: CASSFASGRMNEQFF; DNA: TGTGCCAGCAGCTTTGCTAGCGGGAGGATGAATGAGCAGTTCTTC
V: TRBV15; D: .; J: TRBJ2-2; size: .; CDR3: CATSRYGLSTGELFF; DNA: TGTGCCACCAGCAGATATGGCTTGTCGACCGGGGAGCTGTTTTTT
V: TRBV4-1; D: .; J: TRBJ1-3; size: .; CDR3: CASSQYEIRPGSGNTIYF; DNA: TGCGCCAGCAGCCAGTACGAAATACGACCCGGCTCTGGAAACACCATATATTTT
V: TRBV7-9; D: .; J: TRBJ2-7; size: many; CDR3: CASSSTSYEQYF; DNA: TGCGCCAGCAGCTCGACTAGCTACGAGCAGTACTTC
V: TRBV5-1; D: .; J: TRBJ1-1; size: few; CDR3: CASSSSGTENTEAFF; DNA: TGCGCCAGCAGCTCGTCCGGGACGGAGAACACTGAAGCTTTCTTT